This T cell receptor beta chain was sequenced in a study of CD4 T cells in relation to SARS-CoV-2 and coronaviruses. The overall study: TCR beta CDR3s were sequenced after approximately ten-day antigen culture of PBMCs.

CD4+ T cells from unexposed donors were obtained before the COVID-19 pandemic (2011-2018). After about ten days of culture, CD4+ T cells were isolated. As cell numbers allowed, unexposed-donor CD4+ T cells faced SARS-CoV-2 S/N and four cold-coronavirus spikes. PBMCs were plated at roughly 2 million per well in IL-2-containing medium. Fresh IL-2 medium replaced half the medium on days 3 and 7. Using immunoSEQ multiplex PCR, the repertoire was profiled, and TCRdb retains in-frame clones only, with some absent. Among approximately 20,000 clones listed, approximately 81% were seen once. A remark on this clone: Its specificity is not known.

This CDR3 is 15 amino acids long. Germline values: CDR1 MNHEY, CDR2 SVGAGI. V was shortened by 8 bases and J by 7 bases, with 23 bases between the two germline ends. The chain joins TRBV6-5 to TRBJ1-2; D is undetermined. The material sequenced was CD4+ T cells from PBMCs, cultured in vitro. The clonotype originates from a human donor in good health. The CDR3 is CASYDTDGPSAGYTF. CDR3 nucleotide sequence: TGTGCCAGCTATGATACCGACGGCCCTTCGGCTGGCTACACCTTC.